Below are 5 T cell receptor beta chains sequenced from a single sample in a study of blood T cells in healthy people across ages. The authors ran a second PCR of roughly 6 to 11 cycles using a sample-barcoded 5' primer and a J-beta primer mix. TCRdb reprocessed the 5' RACE reads via MiXCR and lists one record per CDR3 protein. The sample holds about 1.5 million distinct CDR3 sequences, under 55% seen once. Sequenced: blood. Every receptor here comes from a woman between 18 and 30 years old in good health.

CDR3 region: CASSYSGLAGVGELFF. DNA of the CDR3: TGTGCCAGCAGTTACTCCGGGCTGGCAGGGGTAGGGGAGCTGTTTTTT. V usage is TRBV6-6 and J usage is TRBJ2-2; a weak D match, TRBD1 (6 bases). The CDR3 runs 16 residues. V shed 0 bases and J shed 8 bases, with 16 bases lying between them. Germline V gene sequence: CDR1 MNHNY, CDR2 SVGAGI (reference sequence).

V and J are TRBV20-1 and TRBJ1-1, with D possibly matching TRBD1 (6 bases). Germline V CDR1 and CDR2: DFQATT, SNEGSKA (reference sequence). The length of the CDR3 is 16 residues. Trimming took 3 bases from V and 5 from J, leaving 22 bases between them. Here the CDR3 reads CSASAGGEVVLTEAFF. In DNA form, the CDR3 reads TGCAGTGCTAGTGCCGGGGGCGAAGTCGTGCTGACTGAAGCTTTCTTT.

This rearrangement joins TRBV10-3 to TRBJ2-7; D ambiguous. V was cut by 3 bases and J by 0 bases, with 12 bases left in between. Per the germline V gene, CDR1 is ENHRY and CDR2 is SYGVKD. The CDR3 loop spans 15 amino acids. For the CDR3, the DNA is TGTGCCATCAGTGAAGCACAAATCAACTCCTACGAGCAGTACTTC. This translates into CAISEAQINSYEQYF.

The V call is TRBV29-1, the J call TRBJ2-7; 8 bases agree with TRBD1. The CDR3 totals 14 residues. The J segment lost 7 bases and the V segment lost 5 bases, leaving 13 bases of the junction unmatched. The germline gives CDR1 SQVTM, CDR2 ANQGSEA. The CDR3 region has the DNA TGCAGCGTTCTACAGGGGGTTAACGTCAATGAGCAGTACTTC. Protein sequence: CSVLQGVNVNEQYF.

The rearrangement uses TRBV4-1 and TRBJ1-1; D is undetermined. Germline CDR1 MGHRA, CDR2 YSYEKL. Trimming stripped 0 bases from V and 1 base from J, with 6 bases between. CDR3 length: 14 residues. CDR3 protein: CASSQEYPNTEAFF. The CDR3 region has the DNA TGCGCCAGCAGCCAAGAGTACCCGAACACTGAAGCTTTCTTT.